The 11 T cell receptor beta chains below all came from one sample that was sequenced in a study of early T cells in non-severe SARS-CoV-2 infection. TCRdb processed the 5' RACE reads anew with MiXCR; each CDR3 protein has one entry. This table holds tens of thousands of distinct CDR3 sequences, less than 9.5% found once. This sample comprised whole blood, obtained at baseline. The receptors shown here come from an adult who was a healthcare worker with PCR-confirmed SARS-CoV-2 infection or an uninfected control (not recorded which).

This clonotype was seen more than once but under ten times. The CDR3 here is CATSPRDGHNEKLFF. DNA of the CDR3: TGTGCCACCAGCCCACGGGACGGGCATAATGAAAAACTGTTTTTT. This chain links TRBV15 with TRBJ1-4; tentatively, D is TRBD1 (5 bases). Germline V lookup: CDR1 LNHNV, CDR2 YYDKDF (reference sequence). V lost 5 bases and J lost 4, with 14 bases in between. CDR3 size: 15 residues.

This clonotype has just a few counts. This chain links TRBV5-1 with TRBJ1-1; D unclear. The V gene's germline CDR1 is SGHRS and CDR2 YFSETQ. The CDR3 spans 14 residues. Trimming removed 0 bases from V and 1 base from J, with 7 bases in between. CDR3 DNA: TGCGCCAGCAGCTTGGGGCATACGAACACTGAAGCTTTCTTT. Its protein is CASSLGHTNTEAFF.

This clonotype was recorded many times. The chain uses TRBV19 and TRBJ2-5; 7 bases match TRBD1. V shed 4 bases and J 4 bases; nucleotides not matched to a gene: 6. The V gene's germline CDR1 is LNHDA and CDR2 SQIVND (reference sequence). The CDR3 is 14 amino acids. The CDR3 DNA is TGTGCCAGTAGTACTAACAGGGGCGGAGAGACCCAGTACTTC. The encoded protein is CASSTNRGGETQYF.

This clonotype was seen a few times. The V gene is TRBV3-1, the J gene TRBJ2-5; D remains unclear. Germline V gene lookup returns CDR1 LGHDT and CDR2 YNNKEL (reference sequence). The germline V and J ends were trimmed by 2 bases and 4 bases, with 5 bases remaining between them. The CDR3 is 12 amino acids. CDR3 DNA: TGTGCCAGCAGCCAACTAGGAGAGACCCAGTACTTC. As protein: CASSQLGETQYF.

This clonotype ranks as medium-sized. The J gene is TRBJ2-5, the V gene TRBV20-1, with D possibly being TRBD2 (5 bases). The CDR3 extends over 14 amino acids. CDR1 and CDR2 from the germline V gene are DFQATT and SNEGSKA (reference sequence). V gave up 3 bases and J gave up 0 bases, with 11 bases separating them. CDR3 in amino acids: CSARAGEHQETQYF. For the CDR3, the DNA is TGCAGTGCTAGGGCCGGGGAGCACCAAGAGACCCAGTACTTC.

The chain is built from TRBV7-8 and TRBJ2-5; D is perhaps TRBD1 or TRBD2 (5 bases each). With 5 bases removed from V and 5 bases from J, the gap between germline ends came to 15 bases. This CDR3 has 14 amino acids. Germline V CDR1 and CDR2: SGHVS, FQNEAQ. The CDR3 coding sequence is TGTGCCAGCAGCCCGACGCCCTGGGGGGAGACCCAGTACTTC. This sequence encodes CASSPTPWGETQYF.

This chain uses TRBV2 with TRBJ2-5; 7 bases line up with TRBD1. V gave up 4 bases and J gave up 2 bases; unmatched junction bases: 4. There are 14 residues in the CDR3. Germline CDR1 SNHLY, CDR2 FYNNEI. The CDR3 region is CASSVRDRQETQYF. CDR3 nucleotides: TGTGCCAGCAGTGTTCGGGACAGACAAGAGACCCAGTACTTC.

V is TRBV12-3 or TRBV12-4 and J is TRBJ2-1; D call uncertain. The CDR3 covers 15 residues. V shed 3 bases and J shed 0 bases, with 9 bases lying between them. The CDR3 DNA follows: TGTGCCAGCAGTTTTGAACAGAGCTCCTACAATGAGCAGTTCTTC. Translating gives CASSFEQSSYNEQFF.

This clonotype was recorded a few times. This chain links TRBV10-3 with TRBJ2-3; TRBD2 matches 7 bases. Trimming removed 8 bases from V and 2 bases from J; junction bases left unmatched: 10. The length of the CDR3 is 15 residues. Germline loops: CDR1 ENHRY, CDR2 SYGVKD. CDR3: CAIRRASGSTDTQYF. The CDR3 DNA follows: TGTGCCATCCGTCGGGCTAGCGGTTCCACAGATACGCAGTATTTT.

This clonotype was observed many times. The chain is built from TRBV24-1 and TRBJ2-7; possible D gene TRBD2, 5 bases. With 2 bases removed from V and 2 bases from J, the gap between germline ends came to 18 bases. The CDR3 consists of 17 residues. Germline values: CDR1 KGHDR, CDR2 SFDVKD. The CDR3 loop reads CATSDSSVFGVPYEQYF. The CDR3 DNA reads TGTGCCACCAGTGATTCATCAGTCTTCGGGGTCCCCTACGAGCAGTACTTC.

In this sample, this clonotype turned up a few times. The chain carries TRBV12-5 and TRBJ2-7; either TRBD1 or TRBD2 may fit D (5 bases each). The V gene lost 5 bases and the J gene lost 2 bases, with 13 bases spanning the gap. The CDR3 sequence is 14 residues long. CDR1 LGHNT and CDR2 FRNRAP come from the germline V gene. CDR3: CASGPAGAAYEQYF. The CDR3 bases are TGTGCTAGTGGTCCCGCCGGGGCAGCCTACGAGCAGTACTTC. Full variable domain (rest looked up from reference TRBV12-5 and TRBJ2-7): DARVTQTPRHKVTEMGQEVTMRCQPILGHNTVFWYRQTMMQGLELLAYFRNRAPLDDSGMPKDRFSAEMPDATLATLKIQPSEPRDSAVYFCASGPAGAAYEQYFGPGTRLTVT.